A selection of T cell receptor beta chains follows, all from one sample in a study of OX40 agonist ivuxolimab in advanced cancers. Clones were sequenced by immunoSEQ multiplex PCR, and TCRdb holds only the in-frame ones, with some missing. The sample yields about 19,000 clones, around 82% seen once. The sample here was CD4+ or CD8+ T cells sorted from blood, taken in a trial of the OX40 agonist ivuxolimab. The receptors stem from an adult with an advanced solid tumor such as melanoma, head and neck, liver or kidney cancer. The CDR3 runs from the conserved cysteine through the conserved F or W. A D gene is named only where the DNA matches it firmly. Clone size is stated in some rows and not others, as once, few, many or a class when expanded.

D gene	clone size	V gene	J gene	CDR3 protein	CDR3 DNA
NA	NA	TRBV5-1	TRBJ2-2	CASSPSSATGELFF	TGCGCCAGCAGCCCCTCCAGTGCCACCGGGGAGCTGTTTTTT
NA	NA	TRBV6-1	TRBJ2-5	CASRETALEETQYF	TGTGCCAGCAGAGAAACAGCATTAGAAGAGACCCAGTACTTC
NA	NA	TRBV19	TRBJ1-4	CASGGGRTNEKLFF	TGTGCCAGTGGTGGGGGACGGACTAATGAAAAACTGTTTTTT
NA	NA	TRBV11-2	TRBJ2-3	CASSLQLGDTQYF	TGTGCCAGCAGCTTACAACTTGGAGATACGCAGTATTTT
NA	NA	TRBV9	TRBJ2-5	CASSVASRGQETQYF	TGTGCCAGCAGCGTAGCAAGTCGGGGTCAAGAGACCCAGTACTTC
TRBD2	medium-sized	TRBV18	TRBJ2-7	CASSPVSGTAYEQYF	TGTGCCAGCTCACCGGTTAGCGGGACCGCCTACGAGCAGTACTTC
NA	NA	TRBV13	TRBJ2-7	CASSRDTTYEQYF	TGTGCCAGCAGCCGGGACACCACCTACGAGCAGTACTTC
NA	NA	TRBV4-3	TRBJ2-6	CASSQGPGPLGANVLTF	TGCGCCAGCAGCCAAGGGCCAGGGCCCTTAGGGGCCAACGTCCTGACTTTC
TRBD2	NA	TRBV5-1	TRBJ2-3	CASSTGLAGPGDTQYF	TGCGCCAGCAGTACGGGACTAGCGGGACCCGGAGATACGCAGTATTTT
NA	once	TRBV27	TRBJ2-7	CASSPAGASSYEQYF	TGTGCCAGCAGTCCCGCGGGGGCAAGCTCCTACGAGCAGTACTTC
NA	NA	TRBV10-3	TRBJ2-3	CAITLRPDTDTQYF	TGTGCCATCACCCTCAGACCTGACACAGATACGCAGTATTTT
NA	NA	TRBV6-4	TRBJ2-7	CASSPKGGAYEQYF	TGTGCCAGCAGTCCCAAGGGGGGGGCCTACGAGCAGTACTTC
TRBD1	few	TRBV2	TRBJ2-1	CASSQDRDANEQFF	TGTGCCAGCAGTCAGGACAGGGATGCCAATGAGCAGTTCTTC
NA	NA	TRBV28	TRBJ2-7	CAVGVGEQYF	TGTGCCGTGGGGGTCGGAGAGCAGTACTTC
NA	NA	TRBV6-6	TRBJ2-7	CASSRTNYEQYF	TGTGCCAGCAGTCGGACCAACTACGAGCAGTACTTC
NA	few	TRBV5-4	TRBJ2-7	CASSLNSYEQYF	TGTGCCAGCAGCTTGAACTCCTACGAGCAGTACTTC
TRBD1	NA	TRBV19	TRBJ1-6	CASSMGTGAMSSPLHF	TGTGCCAGTAGTATGGGGACAGGAGCTATGAGTTCACCCCTCCACTTT
NA	NA	TRBV18	TRBJ2-3	CASSQLSSSTDTQYF	TGTGCCAGCTCACAACTATCCTCTAGCACAGATACGCAGTATTTT
TRBD2	few	TRBV4-1	TRBJ2-3	CASSQFSSGGSTDTQYF	TGCGCCAGCAGCCAATTCTCTAGCGGGGGAAGCACAGATACGCAGTATTTT
TRBD1	once	TRBV28	TRBJ2-5	CASSLWGTGQETQYF	TGTGCCAGCAGTTTATGGGGGACAGGGCAAGAGACCCAGTACTTC
TRBD2	NA	TRBV29-1	TRBJ2-7	CSAGTSINEQYF	TGCAGCGCCGGGACTAGCATCAACGAGCAGTACTTC
NA	NA	TRBV28	TRBJ2-7	CASSLGRYGTGEQYF	TGTGCCAGCAGTTTAGGAAGATACGGGACGGGGGAGCAGTACTTC
NA	NA	TRBV28	TRBJ1-5	CASSGGHSNQPQHF	TGTGCCAGCTCCGGGGGGCATAGCAATCAGCCCCAGCATTTT
NA	once	TRBV6-6	TRBJ1-1	CASSYNRATTTEAFF	TGTGCCAGCAGTTATAACAGGGCGACAACCACTGAAGCTTTCTTT
NA	NA	TRBV29-1	TRBJ2-1	CSVGLNEQFF	TGCAGCGTCGGGTTAAATGAGCAGTTCTTC
NA	NA	TRBV2	TRBJ2-7	CASRRYPARVEQYF	TGTGCCAGCAGGCGGTACCCCGCCAGGGTCGAGCAGTACTTC
NA	medium-sized	TRBV11-2	TRBJ2-3	CASSLLIGRGRDTQYF	TGTGCCAGCAGCTTATTGATCGGGCGTGGTAGAGATACGCAGTATTTT
NA	NA	TRBV28	TRBJ1-5	CATYRVNQPQHF	TGTGCCACTTACAGGGTCAATCAGCCCCAGCATTTT
NA	NA	TRBV10-3	TRBJ2-5	CAISESRPIGTQYF	TGTGCCATCAGTGAGTCGAGACCCATAGGGACCCAGTACTTC
NA	NA	TRBV10-3	TRBJ1-2	CAITSRRDYGYTF	TGTGCCATCACCTCCCGGCGAGACTATGGCTACACCTTC
TRBD1	NA	TRBV12-5	TRBJ2-3	CASGNDRTGRTDTQYF	TGTGCTAGTGGTAACGATCGGACAGGGCGGACAGATACGCAGTATTTT
NA	NA	TRBV27	TRBJ2-1	CASSLEARAPYNEQFF	TGTGCCAGCAGTTTAGAAGCGAGAGCCCCCTACAATGAGCAGTTCTTC
NA	NA	TRBV27	TRBJ2-1	CASRLGGGNEQFF	TGTGCCAGCCGGTTAGGGGGGGGGAATGAGCAGTTCTTC